The 31 T cell receptor beta chains in this list originate from one sample, sequenced in a study of blood T cells in healthy people across ages. Combining a sample-barcoded 5' primer with a J-beta primer mix, a second PCR ran for 7 to 11 cycles. Using its own MiXCR run on the 5' RACE reads, TCRdb lists one record per CDR3 protein. The data contain more than 1,400,000 distinct CDR3 sequences, approximately 42% of them singletons. The material sequenced was blood. The receptor set was obtained from a woman younger than 30 in good health.

This clonotype has a handful of counts. The chain employs TRBV15 and TRBJ2-5; TRBD2 matches 12 bases. The V gene's germline CDR1 is LNHNV and CDR2 YYDKDF (reference sequence). This CDR3 comprises 17 residues. Trimming took 0 bases from V and 5 from J; bases not matched to a gene: 7. As DNA, the CDR3 is TGTGCCACCAGCAGAGATTGGACTAGCGGGACGGACGAGACCCAGTACTTC. Amino acids: CATSRDWTSGTDETQYF. Filled out from reference TRBV15 and TRBJ2-5, the complete variable domain reads DAMVIQNPRYQVTQFGKPVTLSCSQTLNHNVMYWYQQKSSQAPKLLFHYYDKDFNNEADTPDNFQSRRPNTSFCFLDIRSPGLGDTAMYLCATSRDWTSGTDETQYFGPGTRLLVL.

The rearrangement uses TRBV5-1 and TRBJ1-2; D is uncertain. Germline V lookup: CDR1 SGHRS, CDR2 YFSETQ. The CDR3 sequence is 13 residues long. Between the trimmed V and J ends, which lost 4 bases and 8 bases, there was a span of 15 bases. This CDR3 is CASSPPSVGGYTF. The CDR3 DNA sequence: TGCGCCAGCAGCCCGCCGTCCGTAGGGGGCTACACCTTC.

This clonotype was counted ten times or more. The chain is built from TRBV28 and TRBJ1-2, with D unclear. There are 14 residues in the CDR3. The germline V and J ends were trimmed by 7 bases and 8 bases, with 20 bases remaining between them. Germline-derived CDR1 and CDR2 are MDHEN and SYDVKM. The CDR3 DNA reads as TGTGCCAGCACCTTACAAGGGATCACCAGGGGCTACACCTTC. As protein: CASTLQGITRGYTF.

Concerning this clonotype itself: The germline gene is not matched at one end of the junction; a read error may be the cause. V is TRBV4-2 and J is TRBJ2-3; 12 positions match TRBD2. Per the germline V gene, CDR1 is LGHNA and CDR2 is YNFKEQ. The CDR3 sequence is 17 residues long. CDR3 nucleotide sequence: TGTACCAGCAGCCCGACCGGGACTAGCGGGAGCACAGATACGCAGTATTTT. Protein sequence: CTSSPTGTSGSTDTQYF.

V usage is TRBV7-2 and J usage is TRBJ2-6; perhaps TRBD2 as D (5 bases). V lost 5 bases and J lost 5, with 19 bases in between. Germline CDR1 SGHTA, CDR2 FQGNSA. The CDR3 totals 17 residues. The CDR3 here is CASSIGDGTARANVLTF. The DNA for the CDR3 is TGTGCCAGCAGCATCGGGGATGGTACCGCCCGGGCCAACGTCCTGACTTTC.

The V gene is TRBV9, the J gene TRBJ2-1; 12 bases map to TRBD2. Germline lookup yields CDR1 SGDLS and CDR2 YYNGEE. The CDR3 extends over 14 amino acids. V gave up 4 bases and J gave up 10 bases; unmatched junction bases: 6. For the CDR3, the DNA is TGTGCCAGCAGCCCCTGGACTAGCGGGAACGAGCAGTTCTTC. Encoded protein: CASSPWTSGNEQFF.

Notes on this clonotype: Given a much more abundant clone one base away, this may be a read error. The chain links TRBV12-3 or TRBV12-4 to TRBJ2-1; TRBD2 might be the D (5 bases). CDR3 size: 14 residues. Deletions cut 5 bases from V and 8 bases from J, with 16 bases between. The CDR3 is CASSVDLTSDEQFF. The DNA for the CDR3 is TGTGCCAGCAGTGTAGATTTAACTAGTGATGAGCAGTTCTTC.

There are a few counts of this clonotype. V is TRBV29-1 and J is TRBJ2-1; the match to TRBD2 covers 10 bases. Germline loops: CDR1 SQVTM, CDR2 ANQGSEA. With V trimmed by 6 bases and J by 1 base, 3 bases remained unmatched. CDR3 size: 14 residues. Here the CDR3 DNA reads TGCAGCGTGTTAGCGGGGGGTTCCTACAATGAGCAGTTCTTC. Translated, it gives CSVLAGGSYNEQFF.

J is TRBJ2-7 and V is TRBV2, with 11 positions matching TRBD1. Germline CDR1 reads SNHLY; CDR2 reads FYNNEI. Unmatched junction bases numbered 7, after V lost 6 bases and J lost 3 bases. The CDR3 contains 15 residues. DNA of the CDR3: TGTGCCAGCAGGGCCGGGACAGGGGGATACTACGAGCAGTACTTC. Its translation: CASRAGTGGYYEQYF.

In its sample, this clonotype was seen a few times. The chain recombines TRBV20-1 with TRBJ2-5; D is undetermined. V was clipped by 8 bases and J by 5 bases, with 9 bases between them. This CDR3 contains 10 residues. The germline V gene has CDR1 DFQATT and CDR2 SNEGSKA (reference sequence). In DNA form, the CDR3 reads TGCAGTACTAAACGGGAGACCCAGTACTTC. This codes for CSTKRETQYF.

This clonotype was seen a few times. The J gene is TRBJ2-6, the V gene TRBV7-9; D tentatively fits TRBD1 or TRBD2 (6 bases each). Trimming removed 5 bases from V and 0 bases from J, with 17 bases in between. The CDR3 extends over 18 amino acids. Germline values: CDR1 SEHNR, CDR2 FQNEAQ (reference sequence). The CDR3 is CASSLAGTPNSGANVLTF. As DNA, the CDR3 is TGTGCCAGCAGCCTGGCGGGGACACCTAACTCTGGGGCCAACGTCCTGACTTTC.

The chain uses TRBV20-1 and TRBJ2-5, with 13 bases aligning to TRBD2. V shed 5 bases, J shed 5 bases, and the junction held 8 bases outside the gene matches. The germline gives CDR1 DFQATT, CDR2 SNEGSKA (reference sequence). This CDR3 region has 15 residues. The CDR3 loop is CSADRTSGGWETQYF. CDR3 coding DNA: TGCAGTGCTGATCGGACTAGCGGGGGCTGGGAGACCCAGTACTTC.

This clonotype occurred a few times. This chain uses TRBV4-1 with TRBJ1-1; D is possibly TRBD1 (5 bases). Looked up from germline, CDR1 is MGHRA and CDR2 is YSYEKL. Trimming removed 0 bases from V and 5 bases from J, with 19 bases in between. The CDR3 totals 17 residues. DNA of the CDR3: TGCGCCAGCAGCCAAGATCCTGGGGGGGGGAGTAGGACTGAAGCTTTCTTT. It is translated as CASSQDPGGGSRTEAFF.

This clonotype has just a few counts. V gene TRBV2 combines with J gene TRBJ2-1; possibly TRBD2 for D (6 bases). The CDR3 consists of 12 residues. V lost 7 bases and J lost 11, with 15 bases in between. Germline V gene lookup returns CDR1 SNHLY and CDR2 FYNNEI. In DNA, the CDR3 is TGTGCCAGCAACCCGACTAGTCCCAAGCAGTTCTTC. Residues: CASNPTSPKQFF.

This clonotype was seen more than once but under ten times. This sequence joins TRBV6-5 and TRBJ2-3; 13 bases map to TRBD2. Germline V gives CDR1 MNHEY, CDR2 SVGAGI. Trimming cost V 5 bases and J 1 base; bases outside gene matches: 18. There are 21 residues in the CDR3. CDR3 loop: CASSNTLGTSGIRSGTDTQYF. DNA of the CDR3: TGTGCCAGCAGTAACACATTGGGGACTAGCGGGATAAGGAGCGGCACAGATACGCAGTATTTT.

This chain joins TRBV29-1 and TRBJ2-1, with 8 bases that match TRBD2. CDR1 is SQVTM, CDR2 ANQGSEA, per germline. After removal of 3 bases from V and 6 bases from J, the junction contained 7 bases not matched to a gene. CDR3 size: 14 residues. CDR3 DNA sequence: TGCAGCGTTGACCAGCGGGAGCGAGTCAATGAGCAGTTCTTC. It yields the protein CSVDQRERVNEQFF.

This clonotype has only a few counts. This rearrangement joins TRBV20-1 to TRBJ1-2; unclear D gene. Germline V gene lookup returns CDR1 DFQATT and CDR2 SNEGSKA (reference sequence). The germline V and J ends were trimmed by 6 bases and 4 bases, with 15 bases remaining between them. This CDR3 spans 13 amino acids. CDR3 residues: CSAPQQVLYGYTF. The CDR3 region has the DNA TGCAGTGCCCCCCAGCAGGTCCTCTATGGCTACACCTTC.

This clonotype was observed a few times. In DNA form, the CDR3 reads TGTGCCAGCAGCCACAACCGGGACACAGTACGGTCGTACTTC. It translates to CASSHNRDTVRSYF. The chain carries TRBV3-1 and TRBJ2-4; D may be TRBD1 (6 bases). In germline, CDR1 is LGHDT, CDR2 YNNKEL (reference sequence). The V end lost 3 bases, the J end lost 15 bases, and 21 bases lay between the germline ends. This CDR3 spans 14 amino acids. Supplemented by reference TRBV3-1 and TRBJ2-4, the full variable domain reads DTAVSQTPKYLVTQMGNDKSIKCEQNLGHDTMYWYKQDSKKFLKIMFSYNNKELIINETVPNRFSPKSPDKAHLNLHINSLELGDSAVYFCASSHNRDTVRSYFGAGTRLSVL.

This clonotype appeared a few times. The chain carries TRBV27 and TRBJ1-1; 8 bases map to TRBD1. CDR3 length equals 14 residues. Germline lookup yields CDR1 MNHEY and CDR2 SMNVEV (reference sequence). V was pared by 6 bases and J by 0 bases, with 3 bases of the junction left unmatched. CDR3 sequence: CASSKQGVNTEAFF. In DNA form, the CDR3 reads TGTGCCAGCAGCAAACAGGGGGTGAACACTGAAGCTTTCTTT.

This clonotype was seen a single time. This chain uses TRBV5-1 with TRBJ2-7; 7 bases agree with TRBD1. CDR1 SGHRS and CDR2 YFSETQ come from the germline V gene. This CDR3 has 15 residues. The V and J ends lost 4 bases and 2 bases, in that order; junction bases with no gene match: 9. The CDR3 loop reads CASSTSTGNPYEQYF. CDR3 nucleotide sequence: TGCGCCAGCAGCACCTCGACAGGGAATCCCTACGAGCAGTACTTC.

The chain couples TRBV10-3 to TRBJ1-6; no definite D call. The length of the CDR3 is 15 residues. The V gene's germline CDR1 is ENHRY and CDR2 SYGVKD. V shed 6 bases and J shed 10 bases, with 19 bases lying between them. CDR3 sequence (DNA): TGTGCCATCAGCGTGGATAGACCGAAGTACTCACCCCTCCACTTT. As protein: CAISVDRPKYSPLHF.

The chain couples TRBV7-3 to TRBJ2-3; D not certain. CDR3 length: 14 amino acids. Germline CDR1 reads SGHTA; CDR2 reads FQGTGA. V gave up 3 bases and J gave up 2 bases, with 9 bases separating them. The CDR3 here is CASSFGLITDTQYF. As DNA, the CDR3 is TGTGCCAGCAGCTTCGGGCTGATCACAGATACGCAGTATTTT.

This clonotype was recorded once. This chain uses TRBV3-1 with TRBJ2-4; possible D gene TRBD1, 5 bases. The better agreement between TRBJ2-7 and the DNA end casts doubt on the J call. The germline gives CDR1 LGHDT, CDR2 YNNKEL (reference sequence). CDR3 length: 15 amino acids. Here the CDR3 reads CASSQVSDSAYEQYF. DNA for the CDR3: TGTGCCAGCAGCCAAGTCTCTGACAGTGCCTACGAGCAGTACTTC.

The chain uses TRBV6-5 and TRBJ2-1; no clear D. Trimming cost V 5 bases and J 5 bases, with 13 bases left between them. The CDR3 has 14 amino acids. Per the germline V gene, CDR1 is MNHEY and CDR2 is SVGAGI. In DNA, the CDR3 is TGTGCCAGCAGTGTCGGGTCTTTCGACAATGAGCAGTTCTTC. It encodes CASSVGSFDNEQFF.

This clonotype was detected a few times. The chain links TRBV10-3 to TRBJ2-7; 13 bases are shared with TRBD2. Unmatched junction bases numbered 6, after V lost 6 bases and J lost 1 base. The CDR3 has 16 amino acids. Germline V gene lookup returns CDR1 ENHRY and CDR2 SYGVKD. CDR3 loop: CAISPRGLAGSYEQYF. The DNA for the CDR3 is TGTGCCATCAGCCCACGGGGACTAGCGGGGTCCTACGAGCAGTACTTC.

The sample holds a few counts of this clonotype. The chain links TRBV28 to TRBJ2-5; TRBD1 matches at 7 bases. V lost 8 bases, J lost 3 bases, and 0 bases stayed unmatched. Germline loops: CDR1 MDHEN, CDR2 SYDVKM. The CDR3 totals 11 residues. This chain's CDR3 is CASQGEETQYF. The CDR3 nucleotides are TGTGCCAGCCAGGGGGAAGAGACCCAGTACTTC.

This clonotype was recorded at least ten times. The chain joins TRBV4-2 to TRBJ2-3; 9 bases fit TRBD2. The CDR3 runs to 15 residues. The trim removed 1 base at V and 3 bases at J, leaving 2 bases unmatched. CDR1 LGHNA and CDR2 YNFKEQ come from the germline V gene. In nucleotides, the CDR3 is TGTGCCAGCAGCCAAGGGACTAGCGAAACAGATACGCAGTATTTT. Its translation is CASSQGTSETDTQYF.

In its sample, this clonotype was seen a few times. This rearrangement joins TRBV29-1 to TRBJ2-7; the D gene could be TRBD1 or TRBD2 (5 bases each). The CDR3 extends over 21 amino acids. Trimming removed 0 bases at V and 3 bases at J, with 33 bases between. Germline CDR1 and CDR2: SQVTM and ANQGSEA. The CDR3 protein is CSVEDRIFLFGGYYIFYEQYF. As DNA, the CDR3 is TGCAGCGTTGAAGATCGAATTTTCTTGTTTGGGGGATATTACATTTTCTACGAGCAGTACTTC.

This rearrangement joins TRBV7-3 to TRBJ2-1; 11 nucleotides align to TRBD2. V lost 6 bases, J lost 5 bases, and 12 bases stayed unmatched. Germline loops: CDR1 SGHTA, CDR2 FQGTGA. The CDR3 loop spans 17 amino acids. CDR3 DNA: TGTGCCAGCAGTCAAACCCTTAGCGGGGGGGCGAACAATGAGCAGTTCTTC. It translates to CASSQTLSGGANNEQFF.

The chain has TRBV14 and TRBJ2-5; D might be TRBD1 (6 bases). The length of the CDR3 is 15 residues. Germline V gene sequence: CDR1 SGHDN, CDR2 FVKESK. V lost 4 bases and J 1 base, leaving 13 bases between the germline ends. The CDR3 DNA is TGTGCCAGCAGCCCCGGACAGCAACGCCAAGAGACCCAGTACTTC. Its protein product is CASSPGQQRQETQYF.

The count of this clonotype is one. The genes are TRBV3-1 and TRBJ2-7, with D hard to call. CDR1 LGHDT and CDR2 YNNKEL come from the germline V gene (reference sequence). CDR3 length: 14 amino acids. The germline V and J ends were trimmed by 0 bases and 3 bases, with 9 bases remaining between them. The CDR3 nucleotides are TGTGCCAGCAGCCAAGATAACGGTTACTACGAGCAGTACTTC. Residues: CASSQDNGYYEQYF.